These T cell receptor beta chains were read from a single sample in a study of beta chain features in type 1 diabetes. TCRdb's copy holds only in-frame clones and misses some; the assay was immunoSEQ multiplex PCR. The repertoire consists of hundreds of thousands of clones, with roughly 16% occurring once and the leading ten covering more than 0.08%. Sequenced material: naive CD4+ T cells from blood. The receptors stem from a young man in good health. Both conserved end residues are part of each CDR3. D genes are given only for firm matches. Size is omitted from some rows. Given values are once, few, many or a class for expanded clones.

J gene: TRBJ2-3
clone size: .
D gene: TRBD2
V gene: TRBV7-9
CDR3 protein: CASSLGGGRSTDTQYF
CDR3 DNA: TGTGCCAGCAGCTTAGGTGGCGGGAGAAGCACAGATACGCAGTATTTT

J gene: TRBJ2-6
clone size: .
D gene: .
V gene: TRBV19
CDR3 protein: CASSIPGPGANVLTF
CDR3 DNA: TGTGCCAGTAGTATCCCAGGGCCTGGGGCCAACGTCCTGACTTTC

J gene: TRBJ2-1
clone size: few
D gene: TRBD2
V gene: TRBV5-1
CDR3 protein: CASSAVAGGYNEQFF
CDR3 DNA: TGCGCCAGCAGCGCGGTAGCGGGGGGCTACAATGAGCAGTTCTTC

J gene: TRBJ1-2
clone size: few
D gene: .
V gene: TRBV14
CDR3 protein: CASSQALIYGYTF
CDR3 DNA: TGTGCCAGCAGCCAAGCATTGATCTATGGCTACACCTTC

J gene: TRBJ1-1
clone size: few
D gene: .
V gene: TRBV27
CDR3 protein: CASSLLGGLNTEAFF
CDR3 DNA: TGTGCCAGCAGTTTATTGGGGGGGTTGAACACTGAAGCTTTCTTT

J gene: TRBJ1-1
clone size: few
D gene: .
V gene: TRBV29-1
CDR3 protein: CSVERGMNTEAFF
CDR3 DNA: TGCAGCGTTGAACGGGGGATGAACACTGAAGCTTTCTTT

J gene: TRBJ1-6
clone size: .
D gene: TRBD1
V gene: TRBV2
CDR3 protein: CASSPGTGVRSPLHF
CDR3 DNA: TGTGCCAGCAGCCCCGGGACAGGGGTCCGGTCACCCCTCCACTTT

J gene: TRBJ2-2
clone size: .
D gene: .
V gene: TRBV5-4
CDR3 protein: CASSGRDNTGELFF
CDR3 DNA: TGTGCCAGCAGCGGCCGGGACAACACCGGGGAGCTGTTTTTT

J gene: TRBJ2-7
clone size: .
D gene: TRBD1
V gene: TRBV25-1
CDR3 protein: CASSSDRASSYEQYF
CDR3 DNA: TGTGCCAGCAGTTCTGACAGGGCCAGCTCCTACGAGCAGTACTTC

J gene: TRBJ1-2
clone size: .
D gene: .
V gene: TRBV18
CDR3 protein: CASSPLVIGYTF
CDR3 DNA: TGTGCCAGCTCACCTCTCGTTATAGGCTACACCTTC

J gene: TRBJ1-2
clone size: .
D gene: .
V gene: TRBV7-2
CDR3 protein: CASSPRRDSNDYGYTF
CDR3 DNA: TGTGCCAGCAGCCCAAGAAGGGACTCAAACGACTATGGCTACACCTTC

J gene: TRBJ1-5
clone size: .
D gene: TRBD1
V gene: TRBV7-9
CDR3 protein: CASSGQGPLAQHF
CDR3 DNA: TGTGCCAGCAGCGGACAGGGCCCTCTAGCTCAGCATTTT

J gene: TRBJ1-1
clone size: few
D gene: .
V gene: TRBV9
CDR3 protein: CASTVGGLNTEAFF
CDR3 DNA: TGTGCCAGCACAGTGGGAGGATTGAACACTGAAGCTTTCTTT

J gene: TRBJ2-1
clone size: .
D gene: .
V gene: TRBV19
CDR3 protein: CASSLSGTPYNEQFF
CDR3 DNA: TGTGCCAGTAGTCTCTCCGGGACCCCATACAATGAGCAGTTCTTC

J gene: TRBJ2-2
clone size: .
D gene: .
V gene: TRBV15
CDR3 protein: CATSRAWTNTGELFF
CDR3 DNA: TGTGCCACCAGCAGAGCGTGGACGAACACCGGGGAGCTGTTTTTT

J gene: TRBJ2-7
clone size: .
D gene: .
V gene: TRBV6-5
CDR3 protein: CASSLSGSYEQYF
CDR3 DNA: TGTGCCAGCAGCCTTAGCGGATCCTACGAGCAGTACTTC

J gene: TRBJ1-2
clone size: few
D gene: .
V gene: TRBV7-2
CDR3 protein: CASSLDVYGYTF
CDR3 DNA: TGTGCCAGCAGCTTGGACGTCTATGGCTACACCTTC

J gene: TRBJ2-2
clone size: .
D gene: .
V gene: TRBV9
CDR3 protein: CASSPSAGTGELFF
CDR3 DNA: TGTGCCAGCAGCCCCTCGGCGGGCACCGGGGAGCTGTTTTTT

J gene: TRBJ2-5
clone size: .
D gene: TRBD1
V gene: TRBV5-4
CDR3 protein: CASSLETGGETQYF
CDR3 DNA: TGTGCCAGCAGCTTGGAAACAGGGGGAGAGACCCAGTACTTC

J gene: TRBJ1-3
clone size: few
D gene: .
V gene: TRBV6-1
CDR3 protein: CASSPQELGGNTIYF
CDR3 DNA: TGTGCCAGCAGTCCTCAGGAGCTCGGTGGAAACACCATATATTTT

J gene: TRBJ2-7
clone size: few
D gene: .
V gene: TRBV11-2
CDR3 protein: CASSLTSHLIYEQYF
CDR3 DNA: TGTGCCAGCAGCTTAACTAGTCATTTAATATACGAGCAGTACTTC

J gene: TRBJ1-4
clone size: .
D gene: .
V gene: TRBV28
CDR3 protein: CASSNREKLFF
CDR3 DNA: TGTGCCAGCAGTAATCGGGAAAAACTGTTTTTT